Below, 18 T cell receptor beta chains from the same sample are listed, as sequenced in a study of blood T cell repertoires in COVID-19. Sequencing used immunoSEQ multiplex PCR; TCRdb keeps in-frame clones, though not all of them. The sample includes roughly 230,000 clones, roughly four fifths of them seen just once. Specimen: peripheral blood. The receptors here all came from a man aged 45-60 years with acute or convalescent COVID-19.

The sample holds one count of this clone. V usage is TRBV11-3 and J usage is TRBJ1-2; weak D call: TRBD1 (5 bases). V was shortened by 3 bases and J by 6 bases, with 8 bases between the two germline ends. Per the germline V gene, CDR1 is SGHNT and CDR2 is YENEEA. The CDR3 totals 12 residues. CDR3 sequence reads: CASSLEGHGYTF. The CDR3 nucleotides are TGTGCCAGCAGCTTGGAGGGGCATGGCTACACCTTC. Full variable domain (outside the CDR3, taken from reference TRBV11-3 and TRBJ1-2): EAGVVQSPRYKIIEKKQPVAFWCNPISGHNTLYWYLQNLGQGPELLIRYENEEAVDDSQLPKDRFSAERLKGVDSTLKIQPAELGDSAVYLCASSLEGHGYTFGSGTRLTVV.

The chain recombines TRBV7-6 with TRBJ1-5; a possible D gene is TRBD1 (5 bases). The CDR3 extends over 18 amino acids. CDR1 SGHVS and CDR2 FNYEAQ come from the germline V gene. Trimming took off 2 bases at V and 1 base at J, with 18 bases between the two ends. The CDR3 reads CASSLIAGRSGSNQPQHF. The DNA for the CDR3 is TGTGCCAGCAGCTTAATTGCAGGGCGGAGCGGGAGCAATCAGCCCCAGCATTTT. The full variable domain, its missing parts supplied by reference TRBV7-6 and TRBJ1-5, is GAGVSQSPRYKVTKRGQDVALRCDPISGHVSLYWYRQALGQGPEFLTYFNYEAQQDKSGLPNDRFSAERPEGSISTLTIQRTEQRDSAMYRCASSLIAGRSGSNQPQHFGDGTRLSIL.

This chain links TRBV6-5 with TRBJ2-5, with D possibly being TRBD2 (5 bases). CDR3 length: 15 residues. V was cut by 2 bases and J by 5 bases, with 15 bases left in between. Germline-derived CDR1 and CDR2 are MNHEY and SVGAGI. The CDR3 bases are TGTGCCAGCAGTTACCGGGGAGTAGGAGACGAGACCCAGTACTTC. Residues: CASSYRGVGDETQYF.

V is TRBV19 and J is TRBJ1-4, with D possibly being TRBD1 (5 bases). Per germline, CDR1 LNHDA and CDR2 SQIVND (reference sequence). V dropped 5 bases and J dropped 6 bases, with 16 bases sitting between them. This CDR3 has 15 residues. In nucleotides, the CDR3 is TGTGCCAGTAGTTTATGGAGGGGTTTCGATGAAAAACTGTTTTTT. Amino acid sequence: CASSLWRGFDEKLFF.

V and J are TRBV5-5 and TRBJ2-5; 10 bases match TRBD2. The germline gives CDR1 SGHKS, CDR2 YYEKEE (reference sequence). The trim removed 2 bases at V and 2 bases at J, leaving 6 bases unmatched. The CDR3 consists of 16 residues. CDR3 sequence (DNA): TGTGCCAGCAGCTTAGCAGGACTAGCGGTTCAAGAGACCCAGTACTTC. It specifies CASSLAGLAVQETQYF.

The chain has TRBV18 and TRBJ2-7; D is undetermined. V was cut by 6 bases and J by 1 base, with 16 bases left in between. Germline V gives CDR1 KGHSH, CDR2 LQKENI. This CDR3 is built from 15 residues. The CDR3 region is CASSPPLTGSYEQYF. CDR3 DNA: TGTGCCAGCTCGCCTCCATTGACTGGGTCCTACGAGCAGTACTTC.

This clone appeared a few times. The chain combines TRBV5-1 with TRBJ2-2; 9 nucleotides agree with TRBD2. This CDR3 is built from 16 residues. The germline CDR1 and CDR2 sequences are SGHRS and YFSETQ. Trimming took 3 bases from V and 6 from J; bases not matched to a gene: 9. The chain's CDR3 is CASSYSTGGRAGELFF. For the CDR3, the DNA is TGCGCCAGCAGCTACTCAACTGGCGGGAGGGCCGGGGAGCTGTTTTTT.

This rearrangement joins TRBV5-1 to TRBJ2-1, with TRBD2 matching over 11 bases. J gave up 10 bases and V 0 bases, and 12 bases lay outside the gene matches. The CDR3 length is 17 residues. Per germline, CDR1 SGHRS and CDR2 YFSETQ. CDR3 coding DNA: TGCGCCAGCAGCTTGGCCGCGACGACTAGCGGGAATAAAGAGCAGTTCTTC. Amino acid sequence: CASSLAATTSGNKEQFF.

V gene TRBV7-6 combines with J gene TRBJ1-4, with 8 bases lining up with TRBD1. Germline CDR1 is SGHVS and CDR2 is FNYEAQ. V trimming: 2 bases; J trimming: 8 bases; junction bases outside the gene matches: 10. CDR3 size: 16 residues. The CDR3 region has the DNA TGTGCCAGCAGCTTAAGGGGCGACAGGGGAGGCGAAAAACTGTTTTTT. Protein sequence: CASSLRGDRGGEKLFF.

The chain employs TRBV19 and TRBJ1-6; the match to TRBD1 covers 9 bases. V gave up 5 bases and J gave up 10 bases; unmatched junction bases: 3. CDR3 length: 13 amino acids. CDR1 and CDR2 (germline): LNHDA, SQIVND (reference sequence). The CDR3 here is CASSPTGGSPLHF. CDR3 nucleotides: TGTGCCAGTAGTCCCACAGGGGGCTCACCCCTCCACTTT.

The genes are TRBV28 and TRBJ1-4, with a weak D call TRBD1 (5 bases). The germline CDR1 and CDR2 sequences are MDHEN and SYDVKM. There are 15 residues in the CDR3. V was shortened by 5 bases and J by 5 bases, with 15 bases between the two germline ends. In nucleotides, the CDR3 is TGTGCCAGCAGTCTTGGGACGGGGGGAAATGAAAAACTGTTTTTT. This sequence encodes CASSLGTGGNEKLFF.

V is TRBV27 and J is TRBJ1-5, with D unclear. V shed 6 bases and J shed 3 bases, with 21 bases lying between them. This CDR3 comprises 17 residues. The germline CDR1 and CDR2 sequences are MNHEY and SMNVEV (reference sequence). The CDR3 is CASRKNPRGGHNQPQHF. The DNA for the CDR3 is TGTGCCAGCAGGAAAAACCCCCGGGGAGGGCACAATCAGCCCCAGCATTTT.

The rearrangement links TRBV7-9 to TRBJ1-4, with unresolved D. CDR3 length equals 14 residues. V was pared by 5 bases and J by 0 bases, with 7 bases between. Germline V gene sequence: CDR1 SEHNR, CDR2 FQNEAQ (reference sequence). The CDR3 loop is CASSGLSTNEKLFF. DNA for the CDR3: TGTGCCAGCAGCGGACTTTCAACTAATGAAAAACTGTTTTTT.

This clone occurred a few times. The CDR3: CASSYSDRGNPEAFF. CDR3 DNA sequence: TGTGCCAGCAGTTACTCAGACAGGGGGAATCCTGAAGCTTTCTTT. The gene calls are TRBV6-5 and TRBJ1-1, with TRBD1 matching 9 bases. The CDR3 has 15 residues. Trimming cost V 0 bases and J 6 bases; bases outside gene matches: 5. CDR1 is MNHEY, CDR2 SVGAGI, per germline.

The V call is TRBV5-6, the J call TRBJ1-1, with D possibly being TRBD1 (5 bases). V gave up 4 bases and J gave up 0 bases, with 13 bases separating them. This CDR3 is 15 amino acids long. Germline CDR1 reads SGHDT; CDR2 reads YYEEEE. The CDR3 loop reads CASSGGKSMNTEAFF. The CDR3 DNA sequence: TGTGCCAGCAGCGGGGGGAAATCGATGAACACTGAAGCTTTCTTT.

The chain combines TRBV2 with TRBJ2-1, with 9 bases lining up with TRBD2. The J segment lost 7 bases and the V segment lost 1 base, leaving 5 bases of the junction unmatched. This CDR3 region has 15 residues. From germline, CDR1 is SNHLY and CDR2 FYNNEI. CDR3 amino acids: CASSEDLAGKNEQFF. As DNA, the CDR3 is TGTGCCAGCAGTGAAGATCTAGCGGGAAAAAATGAGCAGTTCTTC.

This clone was seen more than once but under ten times. The rearrangement joins TRBV9 to TRBJ2-7; the D gene is possibly TRBD2 (6 bases). CDR1 SGDLS and CDR2 YYNGEE come from the germline V gene. This CDR3 region has 11 residues. The V end lost 2 bases, the J end lost 6 bases, and 6 bases lay between the germline ends. Written as DNA, the CDR3 is TGTGCCAGCAGCGTCGGGGGCGAGCAGTACTTC. As protein: CASSVGGEQYF.

This CDR3 reads CASSLTSGVRHNEQFF. In DNA, the CDR3 is TGTGCCAGCAGTTTAACTAGCGGGGTACGTCACAATGAGCAGTTCTTC. The chain joins TRBV27 to TRBJ2-1; the match to TRBD2 covers 10 bases. Per the germline V gene, CDR1 is MNHEY and CDR2 is SMNVEV (reference sequence). The junction had 6 bases not matched to a gene; V was cut back by 2 bases and J by 5 bases. The CDR3 is 16 amino acids.